A single sample gave rise to the 19 T cell receptor beta chains below, sequenced in a study of T cell repertoires in cytomegalovirus infection. TCRdb called the reads again in MiXCR, with one record for every CDR3 protein. The repertoire holds about 680,000 distinct CDR3 sequences, with roughly 24% as singletons. Sequencing input: CD8+ T cells from PBMCs. These receptors were taken from a human donor in good health (CMV status not recorded). Some clones in this sample may be carry-over from other donors' samples.

In this sample, this clonotype turned up many times. The chain combines TRBV7-6 with TRBJ2-1; the D gene is possibly TRBD1 (5 bases). Germline V gene sequence: CDR1 SGHVS, CDR2 FNYEAQ. V was trimmed by 1 base and J by 4 bases, leaving 14 bases between them. This CDR3 spans 16 amino acids. The CDR3 DNA sequence: TGTGCCAGCAGCTTAGGGGCAGGGCTCCATTACAATGAGCAGTTCTTC. As protein: CASSLGAGLHYNEQFF. The full variable domain, completed using reference TRBV7-6 and TRBJ2-1, is GAGVSQSPRYKVTKRGQDVALRCDPISGHVSLYWYRQALGQGPEFLTYFNYEAQQDKSGLPNDRFSAERPEGSISTLTIQRTEQRDSAMYRCASSLGAGLHYNEQFFGPGTRLTVL.

This chain joins TRBV5-6 and TRBJ2-2, with 7 positions matching TRBD1. The length of the CDR3 is 15 residues. The germline V gene has CDR1 SGHDT and CDR2 YYEEEE. Unmatched junction bases numbered 9, after V lost 1 base and J lost 9 bases. The CDR3 bases are TGTGCCAGCAGCTTGCGGGCAGGGGGAAAATGGGAGCTGTTTTTT. This encodes CASSLRAGGKWELFF.

V gene TRBV2 combines with J gene TRBJ2-5, with 13 nucleotides matching TRBD2. The CDR3 is made up of 16 amino acids. From germline, CDR1 is SNHLY and CDR2 FYNNEI. After removal of 3 bases from V and 3 bases from J, the junction contained 4 bases not matched to a gene. The CDR3 nucleotides are TGTGCCAGCAGTGACCCCACTAGCGGGGGGGAAGAGACCCAGTACTTC. Its protein product is CASSDPTSGGEETQYF.

This clonotype was seen repeatedly, ten times or more. This chain joins TRBV12-3 or TRBV12-4 and TRBJ2-7; D may be TRBD1 (5 bases). Trimming stripped 2 bases from V and 4 bases from J, with 9 bases between. The CDR3 totals 13 residues. In nucleotides, the CDR3 is TGTGCCAGCAGTTTATCCAGGGAATACGAGCAGTACGTC. Residues: CASSLSREYEQYV.

In this sample, this clonotype turned up a few times. The chain combines TRBV28 with TRBJ2-1; D is perhaps TRBD1 (5 bases). Germline V CDR1 and CDR2: MDHEN, SYDVKM. Trimming removed 2 bases at V and 5 bases at J, with 7 bases between. CDR3 length: 13 amino acids. In nucleotides, the CDR3 is TGTGCCAGCAGTTTAATCAGGGACAATGAGCAGTTCTTC. It yields the protein CASSLIRDNEQFF.

This clonotype has only a few counts. The V and J genes are TRBV6-6 and TRBJ2-5, with a tentative D call TRBD2 (5 bases). Trimming left V 1 base short and J 4 bases short, with 13 bases between. The germline CDR1 and CDR2 sequences are MNHNY and SVGAGI (reference sequence). This CDR3 has 15 residues. In DNA, the CDR3 is TGTGCCAGCAGTTACTTACCGAGGGAGTCAGAGACCCAGTACTTC. It specifies CASSYLPRESETQYF.

The chain couples TRBV28 to TRBJ2-3; D gene uncertain. The CDR3 is 15 amino acids. Germline assignment: CDR1 MDHEN and CDR2 SYDVKM. Trimming shortened V by 1 base and J by 2 bases, and 10 bases separated the two germline ends. This CDR3 reads CASSLFGSNTDTQYF. CDR3 bases: TGTGCCAGCAGTTTATTTGGCAGTAACACAGATACGCAGTATTTT.

This clonotype was observed a handful of times. This chain joins TRBV25-1 and TRBJ1-6; 7 nucleotides line up with TRBD1. The CDR3 is 14 residues long. Germline CDR1 and CDR2: MGHDK and SYGVNS. With V trimmed by 6 bases and J by 5 bases, 4 bases remained unmatched. DNA of the CDR3: TGTGCCAGCAGCCGGGACAGAAATAATTCACCCCTCCACTTT. This translates into CASSRDRNNSPLHF.

The V call is TRBV4-1, the J call TRBJ2-3; D is unresolved. Between the trimmed V and J ends, which lost 2 bases and 0 bases, there was a span of 9 bases. CDR1 is MGHRA and CDR2 is YSYEKL in the germline V gene. The CDR3 covers 15 residues. The CDR3 is CASSQISTSTDTQYF. DNA for the CDR3: TGCGCCAGCAGCCAAATCAGTACTAGCACAGATACGCAGTATTTT.

This clonotype was counted a few times. This rearrangement joins TRBV15 to TRBJ2-7, with D hard to call. The CDR3 consists of 13 residues. Trimming removed 0 bases at V and 2 bases at J, with 5 bases between. The germline V gene has CDR1 LNHNV and CDR2 YYDKDF (reference sequence). CDR3 region: CATSREIPYEQYF. The CDR3 nucleotides are TGTGCCACCAGCAGAGAAATCCCCTACGAGCAGTACTTC.

Details on this clonotype: This may be a read error, as it is one base from a much larger clone. This chain links TRBV28 with TRBJ1-5, with a tentative D call TRBD1 (5 bases). CDR3 length: 15 amino acids. The germline V gene has CDR1 MDHEN and CDR2 SYDVKM. The CDR3 is CVSSSRDGTYQPQHF. The CDR3 bases are TGTGTCAGCAGCTCCCGGGACGGAACTTATCAGCCCCAGCATTTT.

CDR3 amino acids: CASRTLTGTPYNEQFF. As DNA, the CDR3 is TGTGCCAGCAGAACCCTTACAGGGACCCCCTACAATGAGCAGTTCTTC. The chain employs TRBV7-9 and TRBJ2-1; D perhaps matches TRBD1 (6 bases). Deletions cut 6 bases from V and 2 bases from J, with 17 bases between. Germline V lookup: CDR1 SEHNR, CDR2 FQNEAQ (reference sequence). CDR3 length: 16 residues.

The rearrangement uses TRBV2 and TRBJ1-2; D is unclear. The CDR3 contains 12 residues. Trimming cost V 7 bases and J 8 bases, with 14 bases left between them. Germline assignment: CDR1 SNHLY and CDR2 FYNNEI. As DNA, the CDR3 is TGTGCCAGCATCACGGGAGGCAGCGGCTACACCTTC. Encoded protein: CASITGGSGYTF.

This clonotype was observed many times. This chain connects TRBV7-2 to TRBJ1-2, with 7 bases aligning to TRBD1. V was pared by 5 bases and J by 4 bases, with 10 bases of the junction left unmatched. The length of the CDR3 is 15 residues. Germline V gene data show CDR1 as SGHTA and CDR2 as FQGNSA. CDR3 in DNA: TGTGCCAGCAGCCCGACGGCACAGGGGCTCTATGGCTACACCTTC. This translates into CASSPTAQGLYGYTF.

This clonotype has at least ten counts. The rearrangement uses TRBV7-2 and TRBJ2-3, with D perhaps matching TRBD2 (7 bases). From germline, CDR1 is SGHTA and CDR2 FQGNSA. Trimming removed 7 bases at V and 1 base at J, with 15 bases between. The CDR3 runs 15 residues. CDR3 residues: CASILGGGRTDTQYF. CDR3 DNA sequence: TGTGCCAGCATTCTAGGGGGGGGCCGCACAGATACGCAGTATTTT.

This chain links TRBV28 with TRBJ2-7; D remains ambiguous. The germline V gene encodes CDR1 MDHEN and CDR2 SYDVKM. This CDR3 is 11 amino acids long. V was trimmed by 7 bases and J by 4 bases, leaving 8 bases between them. The DNA of the CDR3 is TGTGCCAGCAAAAAGGGTTACGAGCAGTACGTC. Encoded protein: CASKKGYEQYV.

This clonotype turned up a few times. CDR3 loop: CASSSTGRDGYTF. Written as DNA, the CDR3 is TGTGCCAGCAGCTCAACAGGGAGGGATGGCTACACCTTC. The chain couples TRBV6-4 to TRBJ1-2; maybe TRBD1 (6 bases). Trimming removed 6 bases from V and 6 bases from J, with 14 bases in between. Germline CDR1 reads MRHNA; CDR2 reads SNTAGT. The CDR3 contains 13 residues.

This clonotype was seen ten or more times. The chain carries TRBV7-9 and TRBJ2-3; 7 bases align to TRBD1. The CDR3 runs to 15 residues. J gave up 5 bases and V 5 bases, and 10 bases lay outside the gene matches. Per germline, CDR1 SEHNR and CDR2 FQNEAQ (reference sequence). The CDR3 reads CASSLRQGSGDTQYF. CDR3 bases: TGTGCCAGCAGCCTCCGACAGGGTTCTGGAGATACGCAGTATTTT.

In this sample, this clonotype turned up many times. The gene calls are TRBV5-4 and TRBJ2-5; no reliable D call. Trimming removed 4 bases at V and 0 bases at J, with 4 bases between. The CDR3 runs 12 residues. Germline lookup yields CDR1 SGHNT and CDR2 YYREEE (reference sequence). The CDR3 DNA reads as TGTGCCAGCAGCAAGTACCAAGAGACCCAGTACTTC. This codes for CASSKYQETQYF.